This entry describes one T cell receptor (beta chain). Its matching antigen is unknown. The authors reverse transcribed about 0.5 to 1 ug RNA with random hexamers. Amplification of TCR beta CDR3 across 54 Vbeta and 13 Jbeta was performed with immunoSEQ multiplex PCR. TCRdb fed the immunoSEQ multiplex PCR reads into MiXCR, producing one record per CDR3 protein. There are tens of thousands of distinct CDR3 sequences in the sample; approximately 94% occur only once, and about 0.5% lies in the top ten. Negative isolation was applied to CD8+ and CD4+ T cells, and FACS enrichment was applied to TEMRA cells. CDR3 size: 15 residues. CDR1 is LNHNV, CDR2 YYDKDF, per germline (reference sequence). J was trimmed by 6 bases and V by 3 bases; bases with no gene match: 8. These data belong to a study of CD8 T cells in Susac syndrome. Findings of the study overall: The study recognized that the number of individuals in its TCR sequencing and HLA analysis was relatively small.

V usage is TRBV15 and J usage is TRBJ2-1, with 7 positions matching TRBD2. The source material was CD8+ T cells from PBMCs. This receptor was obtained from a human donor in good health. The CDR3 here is CATSRDLGRGNEQFF. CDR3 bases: TGTGCCACCAGCAGGGATCTGGGGAGGGGCAATGAGCAGTTCTTC.